A single sample is the source of the 4 T cell receptor beta chains below, sequenced in a study of Ad26.COV2.S vaccination and SARS-CoV-2 variants. Sequencing used immunoSEQ multiplex PCR; TCRdb keeps in-frame clones, though not all of them. This sample has roughly 100,000 clones, with around three quarters found just once. The sample was peripheral blood, taken after recovery from COVID-19. These receptors all stem from a human donor who had recovered from COVID-19.

This clone occurred a few times. J is TRBJ2-7 and V is TRBV6-6; tentatively, D is TRBD1 (6 bases). Trimming pared 5 bases from V and 7 bases from J, leaving 18 bases between. The CDR3 has 14 residues. Germline CDR1 and CDR2: MNHNY and SVGAGI (reference sequence). The CDR3 sequence: CASSSGTPRSEQYF. Written as DNA, the CDR3 is TGTGCCAGCAGTAGTGGGACACCCCGATCTGAGCAGTACTTC.

The gene calls are TRBV15 and TRBJ1-1; 7 bases map to TRBD1. The CDR3 consists of 13 residues. The germline CDR1 and CDR2 sequences are LNHNV and YYDKDF (reference sequence). Trimming cost V 1 base and J 8 bases; bases outside gene matches: 4. CDR3 amino acids: CATSRAGTAEAFF. DNA of the CDR3: TGTGCCACCAGCAGAGCAGGGACAGCCGAAGCTTTCTTT. The full variable domain, completed using reference TRBV15 and TRBJ1-1, is DAMVIQNPRYQVTQFGKPVTLSCSQTLNHNVMYWYQQKSSQAPKLLFHYYDKDFNNEADTPDNFQSRRPNTSFCFLDIRSPGLGDTAMYLCATSRAGTAEAFFGQGTRLTVV.

The gene calls are TRBV6-4 and TRBJ1-6; TRBD1 is a possible D gene (5 bases). Trimming stripped 6 bases from V and 6 bases from J, with 12 bases between. The CDR3 is made up of 14 amino acids. The germline V gene encodes CDR1 MRHNA and CDR2 SNTAGT. CDR3 region: CASRDTSLNSPLHF. In nucleotides, the CDR3 is TGTGCCAGCAGGGACACATCGCTTAATTCACCCCTCCACTTT.

The genes are TRBV5-1 and TRBJ1-6; TRBD1 aligns across 7 bases. Germline V gives CDR1 SGHRS, CDR2 YFSETQ. The CDR3 runs 16 residues. V shed 0 bases, J shed 7 bases, and the junction held 7 bases outside the gene matches. CDR3 DNA sequence: TGCGCCAGCAGCTTGGGGGCCGGACAGGCCAATTCACCCCTCCACTTT. As protein: CASSLGAGQANSPLHF.